A selection of T cell receptor beta chains follows, all from one sample in a study of T cells expressing NK-cell markers. Reprocessing the 5' RACE reads, TCRdb reports a single entry for every CDR3 protein and omits DNA. This listing includes just under 150,000 distinct CDR3 sequences. Sequencing was performed on blood T cells: a sorted CD56 or NKG2C T cell subset, CD4+ or CD8+ T cells, or bulk PBMC T cells (not recorded which). These receptors all come from a man younger than 30 in good health. CDR3s include the opening cysteine and the closing phenylalanine or tryptophan. Fields, in order: V gene, J gene, CDR3 protein.

TRBV29-1	TRBJ2-1	CSVVLALVDYEQFF
TRBV12-3/TRBV12-4	TRBJ1-1	CATGVNTEAFF
TRBV11-2	TRBJ2-1	CASSLVSGTKHNEQFF
TRBV5-5	TRBJ1-2	CASSFSRDSNYGYTF
TRBV27	TRBJ2-1	CAAKGLGEVGEQFF
TRBV30	TRBJ2-1	CAWSVEAGAVNEQFF
TRBV29-1	TRBJ2-7	CSVGIGGAYEQYF
TRBV28	TRBJ2-1	CASSLIQQREGGFF
TRBV18	TRBJ2-7	CASSPDYYEQYF
TRBV20-1	TRBJ2-1	CSARDPSSSYNEQFF
TRBV12-3/TRBV12-4	TRBJ2-1	CASSLPGMGGNEQFF
TRBV7-9	TRBJ1-5	CASSFGGQGQPQHF
TRBV25-1	TRBJ1-1	CASSELGGGAYTEAFF
TRBV5-6	TRBJ2-5	CASSLGAVQETQYF
TRBV19	TRBJ2-7	CASSIFQDRSYEQYF
TRBV19	TRBJ2-1	CASSSGTSANNEQFF
TRBV29-1	TRBJ2-3	CSAKRTSGHTDTQYF
TRBV6-5	TRBJ1-5	CASSYGGQTSNQPQHF
TRBV27	TRBJ2-3	CASSLAGGPIRTDTQYF
TRBV7-9	TRBJ2-5	CASSLTSEGETQYF
TRBV19	TRBJ1-5	CASTEDSWSNQPQHF
TRBV29-1	TRBJ2-3	CSVTSVGSSTDTQYF
TRBV11-3	TRBJ2-1	CASSLKGGGPAEQFF
TRBV7-9	TRBJ2-6	CASSPLGGANVLTF
TRBV20-1	TRBJ2-3	CSAPAASPSDTQYF
TRBV12-3/TRBV12-4	TRBJ2-2	CASTLSGGTATGELFF
TRBV12-3/TRBV12-4	TRBJ2-1	CASIPGGAGPVGEQFF
TRBV6-5	TRBJ2-1	CASSYSGGQGANNEQFF
TRBV7-2	TRBJ2-7	CASSRTGNEQYF
TRBV29-1	TRBJ2-2	CSVEGLDRNTGELFF
TRBV5-6	TRBJ1-2	CASSPEGQWTYGYTF
TRBV6-1	TRBJ2-5	CASSDRDNGSETQYF